Below, one T cell receptor beta chain is given with its context. The antigen is unknown. Only in-frame clones appear in the TCRdb table, and some are missing; sequencing was by immunoSEQ multiplex PCR. The sample has nearly 300,000 clones; roughly three quarters are singletons. This record comes from a study of cytotoxic CD8 clonotypes in ibrutinib-treated CLL. As for the study in general: Enrolment comprised approximately 10 relapsed/refractory and more than 14 treatment-naive patients; around 18 were IGHV unmutated.

Findings and limits, study-wide: Public clonotypes were uncommon and contracted or stayed stable on treatment.

The CDR3 is 13 amino acids. Germline CDR1 reads MGHDK; CDR2 reads SYGVNS. V was pared by 10 bases and J by 1 base, with 3 bases of the junction left unmatched. Sequenced material: PBMCs, taken at disease progression, from a patient treated with ibrutinib. The sequence came from a human donor with chronic lymphocytic leukemia. The chain couples TRBV25-1 to TRBJ2-2; 7 nucleotides align to TRBD2. The CDR3 bases are TGTGCCACCGGGACTATGAACACCGGGGAGCTGTTTTTT. It yields the protein CATGTMNTGELFF.